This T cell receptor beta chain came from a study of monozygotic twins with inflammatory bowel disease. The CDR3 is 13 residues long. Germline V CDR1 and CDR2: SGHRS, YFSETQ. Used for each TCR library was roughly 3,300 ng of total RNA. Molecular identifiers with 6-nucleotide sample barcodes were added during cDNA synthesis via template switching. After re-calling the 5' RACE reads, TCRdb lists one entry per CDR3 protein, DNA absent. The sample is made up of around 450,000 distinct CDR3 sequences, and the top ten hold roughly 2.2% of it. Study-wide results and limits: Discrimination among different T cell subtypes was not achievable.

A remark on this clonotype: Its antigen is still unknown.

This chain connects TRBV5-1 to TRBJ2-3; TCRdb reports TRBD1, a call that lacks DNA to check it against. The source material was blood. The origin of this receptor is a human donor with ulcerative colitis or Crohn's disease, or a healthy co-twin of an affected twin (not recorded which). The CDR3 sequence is CASSNTGPNTQYF.